This TCR beta chain was recovered during a study of early T cells in non-severe SARS-CoV-2 infection. Study background: Sequencing input comprised bulk RNA from unsorted whole blood; chain pairing was not available. General observations from the study: Private and CD4 specificities were missed by VDJdb matching, skewed to anti-spike CD8.

cDNA molecules, individually, were tagged with unique molecular identifiers. MiXCR was run by TCRdb on the 5' RACE reads, yielding one entry per CDR3 protein. The sample lists more than 60,000 distinct CDR3 sequences; roughly 5% were seen once. This clonotype was detected ten times or more. What it recognizes is unknown. This CDR3 spans 11 amino acids. V was clipped by 4 bases and J by 5 bases, with 5 bases between them. Germline CDR1 reads MNHNY; CDR2 reads SVGAGI (reference sequence). This sequence originates from an adult who was a healthcare worker with PCR-confirmed SARS-CoV-2 infection or an uninfected control (not recorded which). The sequencing sample was made of whole blood. The chain couples TRBV6-6 to TRBJ2-5; no reliable D call. For the CDR3, the DNA is TGTGCCAGCAGTTTTAAGGAGACCCAGTACTTC. It specifies CASSFKETQYF.